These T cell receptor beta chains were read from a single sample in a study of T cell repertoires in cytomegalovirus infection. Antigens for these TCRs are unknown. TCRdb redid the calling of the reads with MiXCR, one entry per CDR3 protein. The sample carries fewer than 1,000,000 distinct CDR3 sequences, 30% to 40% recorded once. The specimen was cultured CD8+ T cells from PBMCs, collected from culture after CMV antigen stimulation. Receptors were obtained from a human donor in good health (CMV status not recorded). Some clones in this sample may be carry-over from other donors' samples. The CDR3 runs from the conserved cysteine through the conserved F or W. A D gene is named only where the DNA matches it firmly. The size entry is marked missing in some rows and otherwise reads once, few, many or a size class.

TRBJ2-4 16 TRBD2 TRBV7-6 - CASSLKRGGPENIQYF TGTGCCAGCAGCTTAAAGCGGGGGGGCCCCGAAAACATTCAGTACTTC
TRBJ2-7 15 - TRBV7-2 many CASSLIGGPADEQYF TGTGCCAGCAGCTTAATCGGGGGGCCCGCCGACGAGCAGTACTTC
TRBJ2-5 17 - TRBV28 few CASSLASGLGGEETQYF TGTGCCAGCAGTTTAGCTAGTGGCTTAGGAGGAGAAGAGACCCAGTACTTC
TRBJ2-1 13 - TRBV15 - CATSRDYSHEQFF TGTGCCACCAGCAGAGATTATTCCCATGAGCAGTTCTTC
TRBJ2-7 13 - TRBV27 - CASSQYSTLEQYF TGTGCCAGCAGTCAGTACAGTACCCTCGAGCAGTACTTC
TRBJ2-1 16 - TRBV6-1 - CASSAFLGGSYNEQFF TGTGCCAGCAGTGCCTTTCTGGGGGGCTCCTACAATGAGCAGTTCTTC
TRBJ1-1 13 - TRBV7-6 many CASSLEGSGEAFF TGTGCCAGCAGCTTAGAGGGGTCAGGTGAAGCTTTCTTT
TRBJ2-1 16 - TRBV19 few CASRGGGWSSYNEQFF TGTGCCAGCAGGGGTGGCGGGTGGAGCTCCTACAATGAGCAGTTCTTC
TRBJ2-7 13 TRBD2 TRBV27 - CASSFTSDYEQYF TGTGCCAGCAGTTTCACTAGCGACTACGAGCAGTACTTC
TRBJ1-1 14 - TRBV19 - CVSSIDKRGTEAFF TGTGTCAGTAGTATAGATAAAAGGGGCACTGAAGCTTTCTTT
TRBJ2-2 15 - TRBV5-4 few CASSLDSASTGELFF TGTGCCAGCAGCTTGGACAGCGCATCCACCGGGGAGCTGTTTTTT
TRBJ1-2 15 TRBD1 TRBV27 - CASSFGTELNYGYTF TGTGCCAGCAGTTTCGGGACAGAACTTAACTATGGCTACACCTTC
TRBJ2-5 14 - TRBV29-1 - CSVEDIAGRETQYF TGCAGCGTTGAAGATATAGCAGGGCGAGAGACCCAGTACTTC
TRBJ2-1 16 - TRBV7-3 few CASSLLVRESYNEQFF TGTGCCAGCAGCTTATTGGTGCGGGAATCCTACAATGAGCAGTTCTTC
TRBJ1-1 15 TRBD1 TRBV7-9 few CATSDRGFSNTEAFF TGTGCCACCTCGGACAGGGGTTTTTCGAACACTGAAGCTTTCTTT
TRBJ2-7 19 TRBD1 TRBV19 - CASSTPTHPGQGAFYEQYF TGTGCCAGTAGTACTCCGACCCATCCGGGACAGGGGGCGTTCTACGAGCAGTACTTC
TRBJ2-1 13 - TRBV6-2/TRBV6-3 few CGTGPPSYNEQFF TGTGGTACGGGACCGCCCTCCTACAATGAGCAGTTCTTC
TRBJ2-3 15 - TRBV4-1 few CASGDMGPWADTQYF TGCGCCAGCGGGGACATGGGGCCCTGGGCAGATACGCAGTATTTT
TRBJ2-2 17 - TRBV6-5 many CASSYWGEDALRGELFF TGTGCCAGCAGTTACTGGGGTGAGGACGCTTTGCGCGGGGAGCTGTTTTTT
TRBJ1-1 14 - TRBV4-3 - CASSQDPLGNEAFF TGCGCCAGCAGCCAAGATCCACTGGGGAATGAAGCTTTCTTT
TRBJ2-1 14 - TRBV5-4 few CASSLAARPDEQFF TGTGCCAGCAGCTTGGCCGCTAGGCCCGATGAGCAGTTCTTC
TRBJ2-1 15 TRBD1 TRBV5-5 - CASSFTGGEGSEQFF TGTGCCAGCAGCTTTACAGGGGGCGAAGGTAGTGAGCAGTTCTTC
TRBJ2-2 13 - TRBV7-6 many CASSFTLTGELFF TGTGCCAGCAGCTTTACCCTGACCGGGGAGCTGTTTTTT
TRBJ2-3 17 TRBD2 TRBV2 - CASSEQTSGGYKDTQYF TGTGCCAGCAGTGAACAAACAAGCGGGGGGTATAAAGATACGCAGTATTTT
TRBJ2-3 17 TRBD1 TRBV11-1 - CASSAPGQDQNTDTQYF TGTGCCAGCAGCGCACCGGGACAGGACCAGAACACAGATACGCAGTATTTT
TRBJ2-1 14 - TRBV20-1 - CSVAGGGPADEQFF TGCAGTGTCGCTGGGGGGGGCCCAGCGGATGAGCAGTTCTTC
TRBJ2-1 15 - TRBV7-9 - CASSSPRASLNEQFF TGTGCCAGCAGCTCCCCTAGGGCTAGCCTCAATGAGCAGTTCTTC
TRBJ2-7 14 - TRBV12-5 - CASGLGGSPYEQYF TGTGCTAGTGGCCTTGGGGGTTCCCCCTACGAGCAGTACTTC
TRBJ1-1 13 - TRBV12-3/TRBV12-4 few CASSGYMNTEAFF TGTGCCAGCAGCGGATACATGAACACTGAAGCTTTCTTT
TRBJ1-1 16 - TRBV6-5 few CASSYGPQGENTEAFF TGTGCCAGCAGTTACGGTCCACAGGGAGAGAACACTGAAGCTTTCTTT
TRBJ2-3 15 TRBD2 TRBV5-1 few CASSLRGGQPDTQYF TGCGCCAGCAGCTTGCGCGGGGGGCAGCCAGATACGCAGTATTTT
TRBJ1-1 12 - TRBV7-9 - CVSSQDRTEAFF TGTGTCAGCAGCCAAGACAGAACCGAAGCTTTCTTT
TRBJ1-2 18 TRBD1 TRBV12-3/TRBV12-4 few CASSLSGTGGPGGSGYTF TGTGCCAGCAGTTTATCCGGGACAGGGGGCCCGGGCGGGAGTGGCTACACCTTC
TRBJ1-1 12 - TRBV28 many CASSLGGAAAFF TGTGCCAGCAGTTTGGGGGGGGCGGCAGCTTTCTTT
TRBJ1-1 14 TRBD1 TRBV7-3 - CASKPEQGRRGAFF TGTGCCAGCAAGCCGGAACAGGGGCGCCGTGGGGCTTTCTTT
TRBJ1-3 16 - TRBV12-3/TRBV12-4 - CASSLGPGVGQNTIYF TGTGCCAGCAGTTTGGGCCCTGGGGTGGGGCAAAACACCATATATTTT
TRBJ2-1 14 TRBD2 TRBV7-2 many CASSPRGGMDEQFF TGTGCCAGCAGCCCTCGGGGGGGGATGGATGAGCAGTTCTTC
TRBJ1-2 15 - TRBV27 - CASSLSPRGRDGYTF TGTGCCAGCAGTTTGTCCCCCAGGGGTCGGGATGGCTACACCTTC
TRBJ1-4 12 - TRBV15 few CATSEGGEKLFF TGTGCCACCAGCGAAGGAGGAGAAAAACTGTTTTTT
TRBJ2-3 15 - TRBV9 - CASSVEGRGTDTQYF TGTGCCAGCAGCGTGGAGGGACGAGGAACAGATACGCAGTATTTT
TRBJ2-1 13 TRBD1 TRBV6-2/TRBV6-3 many CASAGTAYNEQFF TGTGCCAGCGCAGGGACAGCCTACAATGAGCAGTTCTTC
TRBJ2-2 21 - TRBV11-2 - CASSLWYPPGLPPVATGELFF TGTGCCAGCAGCTTATGGTACCCCCCAGGCCTGCCCCCAGTTGCCACCGGGGAGCTGTTTTTT
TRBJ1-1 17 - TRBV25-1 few CASSEYPHTTGNTEAFF TGTGCCAGCAGTGAATATCCCCACACGACGGGGAACACTGAAGCTTTCTTT
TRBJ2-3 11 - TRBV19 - CASTDTDTQYF TGTGCCAGTACCGACACAGATACGCAGTATTTT
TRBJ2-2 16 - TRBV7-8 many CASTHGRDANTGELFF TGTGCCAGCACCCATGGCAGGGACGCCAACACCGGGGAGCTGTTTTTT
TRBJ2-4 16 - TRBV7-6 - CASSLYHRSLKNIQYF TGTGCCAGCAGCTTATATCACCGATCCCTCAAAAACATTCAGTACTTC
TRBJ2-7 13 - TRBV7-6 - CASRPDNSYEQYF TGTGCCAGCAGACCCGACAACTCCTACGAGCAGTACTTC
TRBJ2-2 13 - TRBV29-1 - CSVAGTSTGELFF TGCAGCGTTGCGGGCACCTCCACCGGGGAGCTGTTTTTT
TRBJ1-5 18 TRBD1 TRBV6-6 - CASNYPLRPGQDNQPQHF TGTGCCAGCAACTACCCCTTGCGACCCGGACAGGACAATCAGCCCCAGCATTTT
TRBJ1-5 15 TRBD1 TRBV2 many CASSWEGADYQPQHF TGTGCCAGCAGTTGGGAGGGGGCGGACTATCAGCCCCAGCATTTT
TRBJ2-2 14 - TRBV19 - CASSPGPATGELFF TGTGCCAGTAGCCCCGGACCAGCCACCGGGGAGCTGTTTTTT